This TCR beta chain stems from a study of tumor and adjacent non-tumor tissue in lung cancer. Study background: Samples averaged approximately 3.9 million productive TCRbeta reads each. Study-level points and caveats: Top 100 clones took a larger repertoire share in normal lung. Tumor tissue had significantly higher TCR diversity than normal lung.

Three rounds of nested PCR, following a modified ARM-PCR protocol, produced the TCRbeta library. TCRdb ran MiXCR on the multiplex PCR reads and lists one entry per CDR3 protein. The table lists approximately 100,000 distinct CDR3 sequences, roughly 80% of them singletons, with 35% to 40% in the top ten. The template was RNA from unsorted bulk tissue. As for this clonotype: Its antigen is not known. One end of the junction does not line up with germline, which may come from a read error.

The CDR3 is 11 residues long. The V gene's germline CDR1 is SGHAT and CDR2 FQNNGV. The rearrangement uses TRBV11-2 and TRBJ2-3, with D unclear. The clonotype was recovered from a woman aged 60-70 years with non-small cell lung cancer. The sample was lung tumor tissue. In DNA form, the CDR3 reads TGTGGCAGCAGCTTGACTGATACGCAGTATTTT. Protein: CGSSLTDTQYF.